A single sample is the source of the 11 T cell receptor beta chains below, sequenced in a study of CD8 T cells in Susac syndrome. Reverse transcription of about 0.5 to 1 ug RNA used random hexamers. TCRdb itself ran the immunoSEQ multiplex PCR reads through MiXCR, one entry per CDR3 protein. The data show some 300,000 distinct CDR3 sequences, roughly 90% seen once. Material for sequencing was CD8+ T cells from PBMCs. These receptors all come from a human donor with multiple sclerosis.

The chain's CDR3 is CASSYSRGVANEQFF. CDR3 nucleotides: TGTGCCAGCAGTTACTCCCGAGGTGTAGCCAATGAGCAGTTCTTC. V is TRBV6-5 and J is TRBJ2-1; no definite D call. This CDR3 spans 15 amino acids. Trimming left V 0 bases short and J 6 bases short, with 12 bases between. Germline-derived CDR1 and CDR2 are MNHEY and SVGAGI.

This chain connects TRBV12-3 or TRBV12-4 to TRBJ2-7, with D perhaps assigned TRBD1 or TRBD2 (5 bases each). This CDR3 has 14 residues. V was shortened by 6 bases and J by 3 bases, with 15 bases between the two germline ends. The CDR3 coding sequence is TGTGCCAGCAGCCCAACCGGGACCTACTACGAGCAGTACTTC. This encodes CASSPTGTYYEQYF.

The chain employs TRBV20-1 and TRBJ1-1, with D tentatively TRBD1 (6 bases). The CDR3 spans 13 residues. Trimming took off 4 bases at V and 2 bases at J, with 11 bases between the two ends. Germline lookup yields CDR1 DFQATT and CDR2 SNEGSKA (reference sequence). CDR3 protein: CSAKGGGNTEAFF. CDR3 bases: TGCAGTGCTAAAGGGGGGGGAAACACTGAAGCTTTCTTT.

The chain is built from TRBV6-2 or TRBV6-3 and TRBJ2-7, with no clear D. Trimming shortened V by 6 bases and J by 5 bases, and 26 bases separated the two germline ends. Germline CDR1 reads MNHEY; CDR2 reads SVGEGT. This CDR3 spans 17 amino acids. The CDR3 is CASRHPMLDRDLNEQYF. CDR3 sequence (DNA): TGTGCCAGCAGACACCCAATGCTCGACCGAGATCTGAACGAGCAGTACTTC.

The CDR3: CASSTPRSTPSSYNEQFF. The CDR3 region has the DNA TGTGCCAGCAGCACACCTCGGAGTACCCCCAGCTCCTACAATGAGCAGTTCTTC. This rearrangement joins TRBV9 to TRBJ2-1; D remains ambiguous. This CDR3 is built from 18 residues. CDR1 and CDR2 (germline): SGDLS, YYNGEE. Trimming took off 4 bases at V and 0 bases at J, with 20 bases between the two ends.

The chain has TRBV12-3 or TRBV12-4 and TRBJ2-1, with 8 bases identical to TRBD2. The V gene end was trimmed by 2 bases and the J gene end by 4 bases; junction bases not matched to a gene: 4. This CDR3 spans 15 amino acids. In nucleotides, the CDR3 is TGTGCCAGCAGTTTAAGCGGGGGACCTTACAATGAGCAGTTCTTC. This sequence encodes CASSLSGGPYNEQFF.

This chain uses TRBV6-6 with TRBJ2-7, with D possibly matching TRBD2 (6 bases). The length of the CDR3 is 16 residues. Germline loops: CDR1 MNHNY, CDR2 SVGAGI (reference sequence). V was clipped by 7 bases and J by 1 base, with 20 bases between them. The CDR3 DNA reads TGTGCCAGCACCCAGGTAGCAGCGGGCATATCCTACGAGCAGTACTTC. Its protein is CASTQVAAGISYEQYF.

J is TRBJ2-5 and V is TRBV7-9; TRBD2 matches at 12 bases. The CDR3 is made up of 18 amino acids. CDR1 is SEHNR and CDR2 is FQNEAQ in the germline V gene (reference sequence). V dropped 5 bases and J dropped 0; count of bases not matched to a gene: 10. CDR3 residues: CASSPLAGGPEYQETQYF. The CDR3 DNA follows: TGTGCCAGCAGCCCTCTAGCGGGGGGGCCTGAGTACCAAGAGACCCAGTACTTC.

This chain joins TRBV12-3 or TRBV12-4 and TRBJ2-5, with no clear D. Trimming took off 4 bases at V and 2 bases at J, with 17 bases between the two ends. This CDR3 is built from 16 residues. DNA for the CDR3: TGTGCCAGCAGTTCATCTCGAGGCAGCATACAAGAGACCCAGTACTTC. Residues: CASSSSRGSIQETQYF.

The J gene is TRBJ1-2, the V gene TRBV7-9; D is uncertain. This CDR3 region has 13 residues. CDR1 is SEHNR and CDR2 is FQNEAQ in the germline V gene (reference sequence). Trimming shortened V by 1 base and J by 4 bases, and 7 bases separated the two germline ends. The CDR3 here is CASSLGDGYGYTF. The DNA for the CDR3 is TGTGCCAGCAGCTTAGGTGACGGCTATGGCTACACCTTC.

The V and J genes are TRBV20-1 and TRBJ1-3; TRBD1 agrees at 9 bases. This CDR3 region has 17 residues. The J segment lost 1 base and the V segment lost 5 bases, leaving 12 bases of the junction unmatched. CDR1 is DFQATT and CDR2 is SNEGSKA in the germline V gene (reference sequence). As DNA, the CDR3 is TGCAGTGCTCACGATGGGACAGGGTCCAAGTCTGGAAACACCATATATTTT. This encodes CSAHDGTGSKSGNTIYF.